This TCR beta chain was observed in a study of T-cell reconstitution after alpha-beta-depleted transplantation in children. The germline V gene has CDR1 SGHVS and CDR2 FNYEAQ. The CDR3 loop spans 13 amino acids. J was trimmed by 4 bases and V by 5 bases; bases with no gene match: 4. TCRbeta library construction was performed incorporating unique molecular identifiers. TCRdb reprocessed the PCR reads with MiXCR, giving one entry per CDR3 protein. Among over 400,000 distinct CDR3 sequences listed, approximately 13% were seen once. This chain uses TRBV7-6 with TRBJ1-1, with TRBD1 matching over 7 bases. This clonotype originated in a human donor who donated a stem cell graft to a child with combined immunodeficiency. The sample in question was PBMCs from the stem cell graft donor, obtained from the stem cell graft. Written as DNA, the CDR3 is TGTGCCAGCAGCATCAGGGGGACCACTGAAGCTTTCTTT. This translates into CASSIRGTTEAFF.